This T cell receptor beta chain was sequenced during a study of vaccination and CD4 T cells after COVID-19. Study background: Overlapping spike peptides of SARS-CoV-2, HCoV-NL63, HCoV-OC43 and HCoV-229E were used, and cells were stimulated with them.

With the Oncomine TCR Beta short-read assay, DNA from cultured CD4+ T cells was sequenced. One entry per CDR3 protein, called by TCRdb with MiXCR from the PCR reads. The table records 20,000 to 25,000 distinct CDR3 sequences, 58% of them present only once. The treatment: roughly ten-day PBMC culture with coronavirus spike peptide pools or control peptides (ViraFEST assay). In the ViraFEST assay, peptide-pool expansion preceded TCR sequencing of expanded clonotypes. The germline V and J ends were trimmed by 5 bases and 8 bases, with 15 bases remaining between them. Germline-derived CDR1 and CDR2 are DFQATT and SNEGSKA (reference sequence). There are 12 residues in the CDR3. This clonotype turned up a few times. Its antigen remains unidentified.

The sequencing input was CD4+ T cells from blood, cultured in vitro. The chain couples TRBV20-1 to TRBJ1-1; weak D call: TRBD1 (5 bases). The sequence was obtained from a human donor who had recovered from COVID-19. The CDR3 DNA reads TGCAGTGCTCAGCCCGGGGGAAGGGAAGCTTTCTTT. Translating it yields CSAQPGGREAFF.